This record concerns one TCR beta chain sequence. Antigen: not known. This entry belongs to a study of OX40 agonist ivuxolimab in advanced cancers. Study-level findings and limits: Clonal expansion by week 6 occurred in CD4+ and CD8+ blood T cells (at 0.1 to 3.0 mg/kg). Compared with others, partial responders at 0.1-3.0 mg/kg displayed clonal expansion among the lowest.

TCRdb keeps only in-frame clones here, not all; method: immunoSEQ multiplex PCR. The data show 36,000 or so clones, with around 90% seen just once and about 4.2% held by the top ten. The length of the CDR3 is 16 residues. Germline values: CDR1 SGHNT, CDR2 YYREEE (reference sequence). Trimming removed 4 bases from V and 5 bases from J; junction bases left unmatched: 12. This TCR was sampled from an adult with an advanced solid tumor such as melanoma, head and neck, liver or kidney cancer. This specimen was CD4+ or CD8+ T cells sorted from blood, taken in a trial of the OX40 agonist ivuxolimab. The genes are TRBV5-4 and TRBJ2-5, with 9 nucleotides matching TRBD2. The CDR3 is CASSRGASGKGETQYF. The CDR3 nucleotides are TGTGCCAGCAGCAGGGGAGCTAGCGGGAAAGGGGAGACCCAGTACTTC.